This record looks at one TCR beta chain sequence and its context. Repertoires were generated with immunoSEQ multiplex PCR, while TCRdb's copy carries only in-frame clones and drops some. Of 150,000 or so clones in the sample, roughly 88% are singletons; the top ten hold under 15%. Trimming removed 6 bases from V and 5 bases from J; junction bases left unmatched: 9. Germline lookup yields CDR1 SGHAT and CDR2 FQNNGV. CDR3 length: 15 residues. Study members were between roughly 18 and 100 years old and lived in approximately 25 US regions. These data originate in a study of blood T cell repertoires in COVID-19. Overall study context: The study drew acute and convalescent COVID-19 samples from the United States, Italy and Spain.

The specimen was PBMCs or T cells enriched from blood (not recorded which). The chain is built from TRBV11-2 and TRBJ1-2; the match to TRBD1 covers 10 bases. This clonotype was obtained from an older woman who had recovered from COVID-19. The DNA of the CDR3 is TGTGCCAGCAGAAAGGGGACAGGGGATGATTATGGCTACACCTTC. Translating it yields CASRKGTGDDYGYTF.